Presented here are 32 T cell receptor beta chains from one specimen sequenced in a study of early T cells in non-severe SARS-CoV-2 infection. TCRdb processed the 5' RACE reads anew with MiXCR; each CDR3 protein has one entry. The table records over 60,000 distinct CDR3 sequences, approximately 10% of them present only once. The material sequenced was whole blood, taken at baseline. Receptors were obtained from an adult who was a healthcare worker with PCR-confirmed SARS-CoV-2 infection or an uninfected control (not recorded which).

This clonotype came up many times. V and J are TRBV29-1 and TRBJ2-1; 11 nucleotides match TRBD1. This CDR3 comprises 13 residues. The junction had 8 bases not matched to a gene; V was cut back by 7 bases and J by 9 bases. Germline CDR1 is SQVTM and CDR2 is ANQGSEA. CDR3 sequence (DNA): TGCAGCGGTAGGACAGGGGGCGGGGGTGAGCAGTTCTTC. Translated: CSGRTGGGGEQFF.

A few counts support this clonotype. The chain joins TRBV6-6 to TRBJ1-2; the D is unclear. CDR3 length equals 14 residues. From germline, CDR1 is MNHNY and CDR2 SVGAGI (reference sequence). V was clipped by 5 bases and J by 4 bases, with 14 bases between them. The CDR3 region is CASSLPGASYGYTF. CDR3 DNA: TGTGCCAGCAGTCTCCCGGGAGCCAGCTATGGCTACACCTTC.

The CDR3 nucleotides are TGTGCCAGCACCCCTACGAGGGGTTTCTATGGCTACACCTTC. This translates into CASTPTRGFYGYTF. The rearrangement links TRBV5-6 to TRBJ1-2; the D gene is possibly TRBD1 (5 bases). This CDR3 has 14 residues. Germline V gene data show CDR1 as SGHDT and CDR2 as YYEEEE. The V and J ends lost 6 bases and 4 bases respectively, with 16 bases between them.

The chain uses TRBV30 and TRBJ1-1; no definite D call. V shed 4 bases and J shed 3 bases, with 6 bases lying between them. Germline CDR1 and CDR2: GTSNPN and SVGIG (reference sequence). The CDR3 is made up of 11 amino acids. CDR3 loop: CAWTLDTEAFF. CDR3 in DNA: TGTGCCTGGACGTTGGACACTGAAGCTTTCTTT.

The chain couples TRBV3-1 to TRBJ2-1, with no clear D. CDR1 LGHDT and CDR2 YNNKEL come from the germline V gene (reference sequence). Trimming shortened V by 1 base and J by 9 bases, and 7 bases separated the two germline ends. The CDR3 is 12 residues long. CDR3 residues: CASSQAVGEQFF. The CDR3 DNA reads as TGTGCCAGCAGCCAAGCCGTGGGTGAGCAGTTCTTC.

The chain joins TRBV20-1 to TRBJ2-7; TRBD1 matches 7 bases. The junction had 9 bases not matched to a gene; V was cut back by 6 bases and J by 1 base. The CDR3 runs 14 residues. Germline V CDR1 and CDR2: DFQATT, SNEGSKA (reference sequence). The CDR3 spells CSAIPGQKSYEQYF. The CDR3 DNA reads as TGCAGTGCAATTCCGGGACAGAAGTCCTACGAGCAGTACTTC.

This clonotype was seen only a few times. The gene calls are TRBV7-3 and TRBJ2-5, with D uncertain. This CDR3 has 13 amino acids. V lost 2 bases and J 5 bases, leaving 9 bases between the germline ends. Germline values: CDR1 SGHTA, CDR2 FQGTGA. In DNA, the CDR3 is TGTGCCAGCAGCTTACGGTCGAGGGAGACCCAGTACTTC. It specifies CASSLRSRETQYF.

The sample holds a few counts of this clonotype. This rearrangement joins TRBV6-2 or TRBV6-3 to TRBJ1-1, with D possibly TRBD1 on 5 matching bases. The germline V gene encodes CDR1 MNHEY and CDR2 SVGEGT. The CDR3 has 14 residues. With 5 bases removed from V and 6 bases from J, the gap between germline ends came to 16 bases. DNA for the CDR3: TGTGCCAGCAGTCAATTGAGTGGGGCGGCTGAAGCTTTCTTT. Translation: CASSQLSGAAEAFF.

V gene TRBV18 combines with J gene TRBJ2-7, with D possibly being TRBD2 (6 bases). CDR3 length: 15 amino acids. Trimming took 4 bases from V and 2 from J, leaving 15 bases between them. The germline V gene has CDR1 KGHSH and CDR2 LQKENI. Here the CDR3 reads CASSRRRDSPYEQYF. The DNA of the CDR3 is TGTGCCAGCTCACGACGCCGGGACTCGCCCTACGAGCAGTACTTC.

This chain connects TRBV7-2 to TRBJ2-3; 10 bases line up with TRBD2. Trimming removed 5 bases from V and 5 bases from J; junction bases left unmatched: 4. This CDR3 comprises 14 residues. Germline values: CDR1 SGHTA, CDR2 FQGNSA. The CDR3 nucleotides are TGTGCCAGCAGCGTAGGGACTAGCGAAGATACGCAGTATTTT. Translated, it gives CASSVGTSEDTQYF.

This clonotype was recorded at least ten times. The J gene is TRBJ2-5, the V gene TRBV5-1; tentatively, D is TRBD2 (6 bases). The V end lost 4 bases, the J end lost 0 bases, and 22 bases lay between the germline ends. The CDR3 is 18 amino acids. The germline V gene encodes CDR1 SGHRS and CDR2 YFSETQ. In DNA form, the CDR3 reads TGCGCCAGCAGCCCCCGTCGACTGGCGGGGTTGTACCAAGAGACCCAGTACTTC. Its translation: CASSPRRLAGLYQETQYF.

This clonotype has more than one count but fewer than ten. This chain joins TRBV10-3 and TRBJ1-2, with 7 bases identical to TRBD1. The CDR3 totals 13 residues. Germline CDR1 and CDR2: ENHRY and SYGVKD. J lost 2 bases, V lost 6 bases, and 3 bases had no gene match. The chain's CDR3 is CAISPDRNYGYTF. The CDR3 DNA reads TGTGCCATCAGCCCGGACAGGAACTATGGCTACACCTTC.

This clonotype was detected only a few times. The chain employs TRBV4-3 and TRBJ1-1; D call uncertain. The germline CDR1 and CDR2 sequences are LGHNA and YSLEER. The germline V and J ends were trimmed by 1 base and 8 bases, with 14 bases remaining between them. The CDR3 runs to 14 residues. The CDR3 bases are TGCGCCAGCAGCCAAGCCCTGGTCAACGGAGAAGCTTTCTTT. This gives the protein CASSQALVNGEAFF.

The sample holds many counts of this clonotype. The V and J genes are TRBV6-2 or TRBV6-3 and TRBJ2-7, with D possibly TRBD1 on 5 matching bases. Germline CDR1 and CDR2: MNHEY and SVGEGT. Trimming took off 8 bases at V and 3 bases at J, with 17 bases between the two ends. This CDR3 region has 14 residues. The CDR3 DNA is TGTGCCAGCGATCGCGAACCAGGGCGCTACGAGCAGTACTTC. Translating gives CASDREPGRYEQYF.

This clonotype was picked up many times. The CDR3 DNA is TGTGCCAGCAGCCTTGGAGGAGGGGAGATCGATGGCTACACCTTC. Its protein product is CASSLGGGEIDGYTF. The chain carries TRBV11-1 and TRBJ1-2; TRBD1 is a possible D gene (5 bases). CDR1 is SGHAT and CDR2 is FQDESV in the germline V gene (reference sequence). Trimming removed 5 bases at V and 6 bases at J, with 19 bases between. This CDR3 has 15 residues. Together with reference TRBV11-1 and TRBJ1-2, the CDR3 gives the full variable domain: EAEVAQSPRYKITEKSQAVAFWCDPISGHATLYWYRQILGQGPELLVQFQDESVVDDSQLPKDRFSAERLKGVDSTLKIQPAELGDSAMYLCASSLGGGEIDGYTFGSGTRLTVV.

There are a few counts of this clonotype. The V gene is TRBV7-9, the J gene TRBJ2-5; D tentatively reads TRBD1 or TRBD2 (5 bases each). Trimming took off 5 bases at V and 1 base at J, with 14 bases between the two ends. This CDR3 has 15 amino acids. Germline CDR1 and CDR2: SEHNR and FQNEAQ (reference sequence). The CDR3 region has the DNA TGTGCCAGCAGCCACCCCCGGGGCGGCCAAGAGACCCAGTACTTC. Its translation is CASSHPRGGQETQYF.

This clonotype appeared many times. The chain joins TRBV27 to TRBJ1-5; D not resolved. The length of the CDR3 is 12 residues. Germline CDR1 and CDR2: MNHEY and SMNVEV (reference sequence). V was cut by 6 bases and J by 0 bases, with 3 bases left in between. The CDR3 nucleotides read TGTGCCAGCAGGAATAGCAATCAGCCCCAGCATTTT. Translation gives CASRNSNQPQHF.

This clonotype was detected a few times. As DNA, the CDR3 is TGTGCCAGCAGCCAATGGTCGGAGCAAGAGACCCAGTACTTC. It encodes CASSQWSEQETQYF. This chain links TRBV4-2 with TRBJ2-5; D remains unclear. Germline-derived CDR1 and CDR2 are LGHNA and YNFKEQ. Trimming shortened V by 2 bases and J by 2 bases, and 9 bases separated the two germline ends. This CDR3 is 14 amino acids long.

This clonotype turned up a few times. J is TRBJ2-3 and V is TRBV5-1; D may be TRBD2 (6 bases). The V end lost 7 bases, the J end lost 0 bases, and 12 bases lay between the germline ends. Germline lookup yields CDR1 SGHRS and CDR2 YFSETQ. The CDR3 is made up of 14 amino acids. The CDR3: CASWEDHSTDTQYF. Written as DNA, the CDR3 is TGCGCCAGCTGGGAGGATCATAGCACAGATACGCAGTATTTT.

This chain links TRBV14 with TRBJ2-3; 7 bases line up with TRBD2. Per the germline V gene, CDR1 is SGHDN and CDR2 is FVKESK. Trimming removed 4 bases from V and 2 bases from J; junction bases left unmatched: 9. The CDR3 loop spans 16 amino acids. CDR3 residues: CASSPAWGGDTDTQYF. The CDR3 nucleotides read TGTGCCAGCAGCCCTGCTTGGGGGGGAGACACAGATACGCAGTATTTT.

This clonotype was seen a handful of times. The V gene is TRBV11-3, the J gene TRBJ2-7; D is unresolved. The CDR3 extends over 14 amino acids. The V end lost 5 bases, the J end lost 0 bases, and 11 bases lay between the germline ends. In germline, CDR1 is SGHNT, CDR2 YENEEA. The CDR3 bases are TGTGCCAGCAGCGCTCTCGGGTCCTCCTACGAGCAGTACTTC. It codes for CASSALGSSYEQYF.

CDR3: CASSHTGENTEAFF. CDR3 nucleotide sequence: TGTGCCAGCAGCCACACAGGGGAGAACACTGAAGCTTTCTTT. The J gene is TRBJ1-1, the V gene TRBV3-1; 7 positions match TRBD1. Looked up from germline, CDR1 is LGHDT and CDR2 is YNNKEL (reference sequence). Trimming took 3 bases from V and 1 from J; bases not matched to a gene: 2. The CDR3 length is 14 residues.

This clonotype was counted a few times. V is TRBV7-8 and J is TRBJ1-4; unclear D gene. Trimming shortened V by 5 bases and J by 2 bases, and 27 bases separated the two germline ends. This CDR3 has 20 residues. Per germline, CDR1 SGHVS and CDR2 FQNEAQ. CDR3 protein: CASSRRSRLGGISTNEKLFF. CDR3 in DNA: TGTGCCAGCAGCCGCAGATCCCGGCTGGGTGGGATTAGTACTAATGAAAAACTGTTTTTT.

The chain carries TRBV25-1 and TRBJ2-6; D gene ambiguous. V dropped 2 bases and J dropped 4 bases, with 12 bases sitting between them. The length of the CDR3 is 16 residues. CDR1 and CDR2 from the germline V gene are MGHDK and SYGVNS. Written as DNA, the CDR3 is TGTGCCAGCAGTGAAGGCACAGCTCCCGGGGCCAACGTCCTGACTTTC. Residues: CASSEGTAPGANVLTF. The variable domain in full, with the rest retrieved from reference TRBV25-1 and TRBJ2-6, is EADIYQTPRYLVIGTGKKITLECSQTMGHDKMYWYQQDPGMELHLIHYSYGVNSTEKGDLSSESTVSRIRTEHFPLTLESARPSHTSQYLCASSEGTAPGANVLTFGAGSRLTVL.

This clonotype was seen a handful of times. J is TRBJ1-1 and V is TRBV29-1; D unclear. Germline-derived CDR1 and CDR2 are SQVTM and ANQGSEA. CDR3 length: 13 residues. Trimming shortened V by 7 bases and J by 5 bases, and 17 bases separated the two germline ends. The CDR3 nucleotides are TGCAGCGCTTGGGCGAAAGCGGGAACTGAAGCTTTCTTT. Protein sequence: CSAWAKAGTEAFF.

This clonotype was counted many times. The CDR3 region is CSALTGQGNEKLFF. The CDR3 nucleotides are TGCAGTGCTCTAACCGGACAGGGGAATGAAAAACTGTTTTTT. The V gene is TRBV20-1, the J gene TRBJ1-4, with 9 bases aligning to TRBD1. This CDR3 region has 14 residues. With V trimmed by 5 bases and J by 5 bases, 6 bases remained unmatched. Per the germline V gene, CDR1 is DFQATT and CDR2 is SNEGSKA (reference sequence).

This clonotype was recorded at least ten times. This sequence joins TRBV20-1 and TRBJ2-7, with D possibly being TRBD1 (6 bases). Germline CDR1 DFQATT, CDR2 SNEGSKA (reference sequence). V lost 0 bases and J 1 base, leaving 16 bases between the germline ends. The CDR3 totals 16 residues. CDR3 region: CSARDRRTVLSYEQYF. In DNA form, the CDR3 reads TGCAGTGCTAGAGATCGGAGGACAGTCCTTTCCTACGAGCAGTACTTC.

The rearrangement uses TRBV19 and TRBJ1-5; 8 bases agree with TRBD1. Unmatched junction bases numbered 5, after V lost 5 bases and J lost 2 bases. This CDR3 has 15 amino acids. The germline V gene has CDR1 LNHDA and CDR2 SQIVND (reference sequence). CDR3 sequence (DNA): TGTGCCAGTAGTGCAGGGGGCAGGGGCAATCAGCCCCAGCATTTT. Its translation is CASSAGGRGNQPQHF.

This clonotype occurred many times. The chain has TRBV19 and TRBJ2-5; weak D call: TRBD2 (6 bases). The germline V gene has CDR1 LNHDA and CDR2 SQIVND (reference sequence). V lost 3 bases and J lost 1, with 12 bases in between. CDR3 length: 15 amino acids. CDR3 in DNA: TGTGCCAGTAGTATGGGTCAGGGAGGCCAAGAGACCCAGTACTTC. It is translated as CASSMGQGGQETQYF.

This clonotype showed up just a few times. This chain joins TRBV30 and TRBJ1-3; D is unresolved. From germline, CDR1 is GTSNPN and CDR2 SVGIG (reference sequence). The CDR3 covers 13 residues. V lost 1 base to trimming and J lost 3 bases, with 7 bases between them. The CDR3 coding sequence is TGTGCCTGGAGTGGCTCAGTTGGAAACACCATATATTTT. Translated: CAWSGSVGNTIYF.

This clonotype was detected a few times. The J gene is TRBJ2-2, the V gene TRBV2; unclear D gene. The length of the CDR3 is 11 residues. The ends were cut back, 6 bases at V and 5 bases at J, with 4 bases in the middle. Per germline, CDR1 SNHLY and CDR2 FYNNEI. This CDR3 is CASRVTGELFF. The CDR3 nucleotides are TGTGCCAGCAGAGTAACCGGGGAGCTGTTTTTT.

The chain joins TRBV11-2 to TRBJ2-5; D call uncertain. The CDR3 has 14 residues. Trimming left V 7 bases short and J 5 bases short, with 17 bases between. CDR1 SGHAT and CDR2 FQNNGV come from the germline V gene. The CDR3 protein is CASNTTQAQETQYF. The CDR3 nucleotides read TGTGCCAGCAACACCACCCAAGCCCAGGAGACCCAGTACTTC.